The clone carrying this TCR beta chain was picked up a small number of times. Antigen specificity is unknown. The data stem from a study of T-cell memory formation after mild COVID-19. At the level of the study: For the most part, TCR clusters were specific to one donor. Study-level points and caveats: Whether second-wave clones peaking at day 37 were SARS-CoV-2 specific went unconfirmed. Clones contracting day 15 to 85 were balanced CD4/CD8; later expanders leaned CD4+.

MiXCR, applied by TCRdb to the 5' RACE reads, yields one record per CDR3 protein. Of more than 250,000 distinct CDR3 sequences in the sample, roughly 18% were seen once. V trimming: 7 bases; J trimming: 4 bases; junction bases outside the gene matches: 9. The CDR3 is 14 amino acids. Germline assignment: CDR1 SQVTM and CDR2 ANQGSEA. The chain employs TRBV29-1 and TRBJ1-1; 10 nucleotides line up with TRBD1. This TCR came from a man between 18 and 29 years old who had mild COVID-19 (a few samples of this study predate the infection). Cell type and time point are not known. Sequencing input: PBMCs or a T cell subset sorted from them (not recorded which). The CDR3 DNA reads TGCAGCGCCATAGAGGGGACAGGGGTCACTGAAGCTTTCTTT. Amino acid sequence: CSAIEGTGVTEAFF.